Each of the 25 T cell receptor beta chains below was sequenced from the same sample in a study of Ad26.COV2.S vaccination and SARS-CoV-2 variants. Clones were read by immunoSEQ multiplex PCR, and TCRdb kept only the in-frame ones, dropping some. This table has about 39,000 clones, roughly 84% appearing once. The starting material was peripheral blood, obtained after recovery from COVID-19. Every receptor here comes from a human donor who had recovered from COVID-19.

The chain employs TRBV7-9 and TRBJ2-3; no clear D. The CDR3 sequence is 12 residues long. Per germline, CDR1 SEHNR and CDR2 FQNEAQ (reference sequence). Trimming removed 2 bases from V and 3 bases from J, with 3 bases in between. The CDR3 region has the DNA TGTGCCAGCAGCTTACAAACAGATACGCAGTATTTT. Its protein product is CASSLQTDTQYF. Looking up the rest from reference TRBV7-9 and TRBJ2-3 gives the full variable domain: DTGVSQNPRHKITKRGQNVTFRCDPISEHNRLYWYRQTLGQGPEFLTYFQNEAQLEKSRLLSDRFSAERPKGSFSTLEIQRTEQGDSAMYLCASSLQTDTQYFGPGTRLTVL.

This chain connects TRBV6-4 to TRBJ1-1; D is ambiguous. The germline V gene encodes CDR1 MRHNA and CDR2 SNTAGT. V was trimmed by 3 bases and J by 7 bases, leaving 18 bases between them. This CDR3 is built from 15 residues. Here the CDR3 DNA reads TGTGCCAGCAGTGAAGATGGGAGGGCGGGCGATGAAGCTTTCTTT. Its translation is CASSEDGRAGDEAFF.

The chain uses TRBV21-1 and TRBJ2-7. TRBV21-1 counts as a pseudogene. The CDR3 totals 15 residues. CDR3 region: CASSSKTLPPGPMHV. The CDR3 DNA follows: TGTGCCAGCAGCAGTAAAACCCTCCCCCCGGGACCGATGCACGTC.

The chain is built from TRBV11-2 and TRBJ1-2; possible D gene TRBD1, 5 bases. CDR1 and CDR2 from the germline V gene are SGHAT and FQNNGV. CDR3 length equals 14 residues. Trimming removed 5 bases from V and 4 bases from J, with 14 bases in between. The CDR3 here is CASSRSQGGYGYTF. The CDR3 region has the DNA TGTGCCAGCAGCCGATCCCAGGGAGGCTATGGCTACACCTTC. Using reference TRBV11-2 and TRBJ1-2 for the parts outside the CDR3, the full variable domain is EAGVAQSPRYKIIEKRQSVAFWCNPISGHATLYWYQQILGQGPKLLIQFQNNGVVDDSQLPKDRFSAERLKGVDSTLKIQPAKLEDSAVYLCASSRSQGGYGYTFGSGTRLTVV.

V usage is TRBV9 and J usage is TRBJ1-2; possible D gene TRBD1, 5 bases. This CDR3 contains 15 residues. V lost 0 bases and J lost 8, with 17 bases in between. Germline assignment: CDR1 SGDLS and CDR2 YYNGEE. The CDR3 DNA is TGTGCCAGCAGCGTAGATGGGACTGCCCAAGGCGGCTACACCTTC. It encodes CASSVDGTAQGGYTF.

The rearrangement uses TRBV9 and TRBJ1-6, with 10 bases fitting TRBD1. V gave up 3 bases and J gave up 7 bases; unmatched junction bases: 4. Per the germline V gene, CDR1 is SGDLS and CDR2 is YYNGEE. The CDR3 is made up of 15 amino acids. CDR3: CASSDVGQGNSPLHF. CDR3 sequence (DNA): TGTGCCAGCAGCGACGTGGGACAGGGGAATTCACCCCTCCACTTT.

The rearrangement uses TRBV5-1 and TRBJ2-5; D is undetermined. With 0 bases removed from V and 1 base from J, the gap between germline ends came to 10 bases. This CDR3 has 15 amino acids. Germline-derived CDR1 and CDR2 are SGHRS and YFSETQ. This CDR3 reads CASSLERSSQETQYF. CDR3 bases: TGCGCCAGCAGCTTGGAGCGTAGCAGCCAAGAGACCCAGTACTTC.

The chain carries TRBV18 and TRBJ2-2; D ambiguous. Trimming stripped 3 bases from V and 9 bases from J, with 11 bases between. The CDR3 is 13 amino acids. Germline CDR1 KGHSH, CDR2 LQKENI. The CDR3 protein is CASSPGWNRELFF. In nucleotides, the CDR3 is TGTGCCAGCTCACCGGGTTGGAATCGGGAGCTGTTTTTT. Looking up the rest from reference TRBV18 and TRBJ2-2 gives the full variable domain: NAGVMQNPRHLVRRRGQEARLRCSPMKGHSHVYWYRQLPEEGLKFMVYLQKENIIDESGMPKERFSAEFPKEGPSILRIQQVVRGDSAAYFCASSPGWNRELFFGEGSRLTVL.

In this sample, this clone turned up a few times. The V and J genes are TRBV7-9 and TRBJ2-7; no clear D. Trimming removed 5 bases at V and 2 bases at J, with 13 bases between. The CDR3 runs 14 residues. Looked up from germline, CDR1 is SEHNR and CDR2 is FQNEAQ (reference sequence). The CDR3 sequence is CASSPRVRAYEQYF. Here the CDR3 DNA reads TGTGCCAGCAGCCCTAGGGTCCGGGCCTACGAGCAGTACTTC.

The rearrangement joins TRBV6-4 to TRBJ1-2; a weak D match, TRBD1 (5 bases). Trimming left V 6 bases short and J 4 bases short, with 15 bases between. The CDR3 has 14 residues. Germline V gives CDR1 MRHNA, CDR2 SNTAGT. The CDR3 bases are TGTGCCAGCAGAGCGGGGCCAGGAGGCTATGGCTACACCTTC. It is translated as CASRAGPGGYGYTF.

The rearrangement joins TRBV19 to TRBJ1-3; tentatively, D is TRBD1 (5 bases). CDR3 length: 15 residues. V was clipped by 4 bases and J by 1 base, with 11 bases between them. CDR1 is LNHDA and CDR2 is SQIVND in the germline V gene (reference sequence). In DNA form, the CDR3 reads TGTGCCAGTAGTACCCGGGACGGTTCTGGAAACACCATATATTTT. Translating it yields CASSTRDGSGNTIYF. The variable domain in full, completed from reference TRBV19 and TRBJ1-3, reads DGGITQSPKYLFRKEGQNVTLSCEQNLNHDAMYWYRQDPGQGLRLIYYSQIVNDFQKGDIAEGYSVSREKKESFPLTVTSAQKNPTAFYLCASSTRDGSGNTIYFGEGSWLTVV.

The chain employs TRBV11-2 and TRBJ1-5, with D hard to call. V dropped 1 base and J dropped 3 bases, with 10 bases sitting between them. CDR3 size: 15 residues. Per the germline V gene, CDR1 is SGHAT and CDR2 is FQNNGV. The CDR3 nucleotides are TGTGCCAGCAGCTTAGGTCCGGGCATCAATCAGCCCCAGCATTTT. This encodes CASSLGPGINQPQHF.

The chain links TRBV6-6 to TRBJ2-5; 9 nucleotides line up with TRBD2. The CDR3 sequence is 14 residues long. After removal of 6 bases from V and 4 bases from J, the junction contained 6 bases not matched to a gene. Germline CDR1 reads MNHNY; CDR2 reads SVGAGI (reference sequence). The CDR3 sequence is CASRDSGGGETQYF. In DNA, the CDR3 is TGTGCCAGCAGGGATAGCGGGGGCGGAGAGACCCAGTACTTC.

This clone is labeled medium-sized. This sequence joins TRBV5-1 and TRBJ2-7; 8 bases align to TRBD2. Per the germline V gene, CDR1 is SGHRS and CDR2 is YFSETQ. V trimming: 6 bases; J trimming: 4 bases; junction bases outside the gene matches: 9. This CDR3 contains 14 residues. The CDR3 DNA sequence: TGCGCCAGCACTCGTGAGGCTAGCGGGTACGAGCAGTACTTC. Amino acids: CASTREASGYEQYF.

V gene TRBV5-4 combines with J gene TRBJ1-2; D call uncertain. The CDR3 consists of 15 residues. CDR1 is SGHNT, CDR2 YYREEE, per germline (reference sequence). Trimming left V 2 bases short and J 4 bases short, with 15 bases between. The CDR3 DNA is TGTGCCAGCAGCTTCAGGTTAGGGTCTATCTATGGCTACACCTTC. Its protein is CASSFRLGSIYGYTF.

This clone came up a few times. The rearrangement uses TRBV5-4 and TRBJ2-1; 10 bases line up with TRBD1. Trimming took 4 bases from V and 4 from J; bases not matched to a gene: 5. The CDR3 contains 15 residues. Germline V gene lookup returns CDR1 SGHNT and CDR2 YYREEE (reference sequence). Here the CDR3 DNA reads TGTGCCAGCAGCCCCCGGGACAGGGGATACAATGAGCAGTTCTTC. Translation gives CASSPRDRGYNEQFF.

The V call is TRBV12-3 or TRBV12-4, the J call TRBJ2-7, with D perhaps matching TRBD1 (5 bases). V was clipped by 6 bases and J by 5 bases, with 8 bases between them. The CDR3 consists of 11 residues. For the CDR3, the DNA is TGTGCCAGCAGCACCAGGGACGAGCAGTACTTC. Residues: CASSTRDEQYF.

CDR3 coding DNA: TGTGCAAGTCGCTTGCTAGGGTTCGGCGGCTACACCTTC. Translated, it gives CASRLLGFGGYTF. The rearrangement uses TRBV12-2 and TRBJ1-2. TRBV12-2 is marked as a pseudogene. CDR3 length: 13 residues.

This chain connects TRBV19 to TRBJ1-4; D is possibly TRBD1 (5 bases). V dropped 6 bases and J dropped 7 bases, with 15 bases sitting between them. Germline CDR1 is LNHDA and CDR2 is SQIVND (reference sequence). The CDR3 has 14 residues. The CDR3 bases are TGTGCCAGTAGGACACAGGTCGGTGGTGAAAAACTGTTTTTT. Translated: CASRTQVGGEKLFF.

The chain couples TRBV4-2 to TRBJ1-2; a possible D gene is TRBD1 (5 bases). V lost 1 base to trimming and J lost 7 bases, with 16 bases between them. Germline CDR1 is LGHNA and CDR2 is YNFKEQ. This CDR3 has 15 amino acids. For the CDR3, the DNA is TGTGCCAGCAGCCAAGGGGGCGGGGATCGCTTTGGCTACACCTTC. Its protein is CASSQGGGDRFGYTF.

The chain combines TRBV5-1 with TRBJ1-2; D call uncertain. CDR1 and CDR2 from the germline V gene are SGHRS and YFSETQ. The CDR3 has 12 residues. V shed 0 bases and J shed 6 bases, with 6 bases lying between them. CDR3 DNA sequence: TGCGCCAGCAGCTTGGGGGCAGATGGCTACACCTTC. Protein product: CASSLGADGYTF.

In its sample, this clone ranks as medium-sized. The chain employs TRBV7-7 and TRBJ2-7; TRBD1 matches 12 bases. The CDR3 has 16 residues. The ends lost 5 bases at V and 6 bases at J; junction bases unmatched: 11. CDR1 and CDR2 (germline): SSHAT, FNYEAQ (reference sequence). The chain's CDR3 is CASSQSPGQGASEQYV. DNA for the CDR3: TGTGCCAGCAGCCAATCCCCGGGACAGGGGGCCTCCGAGCAGTACGTC.

The chain couples TRBV9 to TRBJ1-1; 9 bases agree with TRBD1. The V gene's germline CDR1 is SGDLS and CDR2 YYNGEE. The CDR3 has 15 amino acids. J lost 6 bases, V lost 1 base, and 7 bases had no gene match. CDR3 nucleotides: TGTGCCAGCAGCGTACTCCCGGGGACAGGGCCTGAAGCTTTCTTT. Amino acid sequence: CASSVLPGTGPEAFF.

The chain employs TRBV3-1 (or the pseudogene TRBV3-2) and TRBJ1-5; D is unresolved. The germline gives CDR1 LGHDT, CDR2 YNNKEL (reference sequence). V lost 2 bases, J lost 3 bases, and 11 bases lay in between. The CDR3 contains 15 residues. CDR3 DNA sequence: TGTGCCAGCAGCCAACTCCCGGACCCCAATCAGCCCCAGCATTTT. This sequence encodes CASSQLPDPNQPQHF.

This clone occurred a few times. The genes are TRBV20-1 and TRBJ1-1; tentatively, D is TRBD1 (6 bases). V gave up 3 bases and J gave up 0 bases, with 17 bases separating them. The CDR3 is made up of 16 amino acids. From germline, CDR1 is DFQATT and CDR2 SNEGSKA (reference sequence). CDR3 region: CSASLSRGIMNTEAFF. The CDR3 coding sequence is TGCAGTGCTAGTCTGTCCAGGGGAATTATGAACACTGAAGCTTTCTTT.